The rows below give T cell receptor beta chains drawn from one sample of a study of Tregs in tolerant kidney transplant recipients. TCRdb keeps only in-frame clones here, not all; method: immunoSEQ multiplex PCR. The table includes approximately 16,000 clones, just under 80% detected once. The source was Tregs from blood, collected before the transplant. Source of these receptors: a human donor who received a combined kidney and bone marrow transplant. The CDR3 runs from the conserved cysteine through the conserved F or W. D genes are given only for firm matches. The size field is filled for only some rows; it gives once, few, many or a size class.

abundance,d_gene,j_gene,v_gene,CDR3nt,CDR3aa
few,TRBD1,TRBJ1-6,TRBV5-1,TGCGCCAGCAGCGAACGGACAGGGCGGGATTCACCCCTCCACTTT,CASSERTGRDSPLHF
.,.,TRBJ2-7,TRBV19,TGTGCCAGTAGTGACCGGGTAATGTACGAGCAGTACTTC,CASSDRVMYEQYF
.,.,TRBJ1-1,TRBV27,TGTGCCAGCAGCCGGGGGGGTCAAGCTTTCTTT,CASSRGGQAFF
.,.,TRBJ1-4,TRBV5-1,TGCGCCAGCAGCTTGGGCAGGGGACGATATGAAAAACTGTTTTTT,CASSLGRGRYEKLFF
.,TRBD1,TRBJ1-4,TRBV5-6,TGTGCCAGCAGCTCGGGGCAGGGGGTGGGAGTCGGTGAAAAACTGTTTTTT,CASSSGQGVGVGEKLFF
.,TRBD1,TRBJ2-7,TRBV4-1,TGCGCCAGCAGCCACCCACCGGACAGGGGATTCTACGAGCAGTACTTC,CASSHPPDRGFYEQYF
once,TRBD1,TRBJ1-2,TRBV5-4,TGTGCCAGCAGGGCCTGGACAGGCTCCGGCTACACCTTC,CASRAWTGSGYTF
.,.,TRBJ1-4,TRBV30,TGTGCCTGGACCCAGGACAGCTTTAATGAAAAACTGTTTTTT,CAWTQDSFNEKLFF
.,.,TRBJ2-5,TRBV5-1,TGCGCCAGCAGCTTGATTGGGGCTAAACAAGAGACCCAGTACTTC,CASSLIGAKQETQYF
.,.,TRBJ1-3,TRBV29-1,TGCAGCGTTGGGAGGGGCGGAAACACCATATATTTT,CSVGRGGNTIYF
few,.,TRBJ1-2,TRBV7-2,TGTGCCACGCAAAAGCGGAGCTCAATCTATGGCTACACCTTC,CATQKRSSIYGYTF
few,.,TRBJ1-1,TRBV5-1,TGCGCCAGCAGCTTGGTAGTCGGGAACACTGAAGCTTTCTTT,CASSLVVGNTEAFF
few,TRBD1,TRBJ1-6,TRBV5-1,TGCGCCAGCAGCCTGGAGGGACAGGGGAATTCACCCCTCCACTTT,CASSLEGQGNSPLHF
.,TRBD1,TRBJ2-7,TRBV30,TGTGCCTGGACGCGGACAGGGACGTTTCCCGAGCAGTACTTC,CAWTRTGTFPEQYF
.,TRBD1,TRBJ1-5,TRBV5-1,TGCGCCAGCAGCTGGACAGGGGATCAGCCCCAGCATTTT,CASSWTGDQPQHF
.,.,TRBJ2-1,TRBV5-1,TGCGCCAGCAGCTTTGGGCTAAATCGCGATGAGCAGTTCTTC,CASSFGLNRDEQFF
few,.,TRBJ1-2,TRBV2,TGTGCCAGCATCAAAGACCGGACTTATGGCTACACCTTC,CASIKDRTYGYTF
.,.,TRBJ1-1,TRBV6-5,TGTGCCAGCAGGGCAGGATTGAACACTGAAGCTTTCTTT,CASRAGLNTEAFF
.,.,TRBJ2-7,TRBV28,TGTGCCAGCAGTTTAGGCGGAGGGTCTTTGTACGAGCAGTACTTC,CASSLGGGSLYEQYF
.,TRBD1,TRBJ1-2,TRBV10-2,TGCGCCAGCAGTGAGCGACAGGGCCACTATGGCTACACCTTC,CASSERQGHYGYTF
.,TRBD2,TRBJ2-3,TRBV5-4,TGTGCCAGCAGCCCGGGCTCGGGGGGGGATACGCAGTATTTT,CASSPGSGGDTQYF
.,TRBD1,TRBJ2-7,TRBV7-2,TGTGCCAGCACCAGGGGACAGGGGCTTGCCTACGAGCAGTACTTC,CASTRGQGLAYEQYF
.,.,TRBJ1-3,TRBV6-5,TGTGCCAGCAGCCCGAGGACAGTCTCTGGAAACACCATATATTTT,CASSPRTVSGNTIYF
.,.,TRBJ2-7,TRBV27,TGTGCCAGCAGTAGAAGAGCTACTACCCGATCCCACTACGAGCAGTACTTC,CASSRRATTRSHYEQYF
.,.,TRBJ2-7,TRBV5-1,TGCGCCAGCAGCTTGGTCGGGTACGAGCAGTACTTC,CASSLVGYEQYF
once,.,TRBJ2-3,TRBV14,TGTGCCAGCAACCACTACGGGAGATCCACAGATACGCAGTATTTT,CASNHYGRSTDTQYF
.,.,TRBJ2-1,TRBV12-5,TGTGCTAGTGGTCCTTTGACTAGTACGAACTCCTACAATGAGCAGTTCTTC,CASGPLTSTNSYNEQFF
.,TRBD1,TRBJ1-5,TRBV27,TGTGCCAGCAGTCCCGACAGGGTCATGGGCGGCAATCAGCCCCAGCATTTT,CASSPDRVMGGNQPQHF
.,.,TRBJ1-5,TRBV29-1,TGCAGCGCAACCGGGTCCTACGATCAGCCCCAGCATTTT,CSATGSYDQPQHF
.,.,TRBJ1-4,TRBV5-1,TGCGCCAGCAGCCCCAGGGGCCCTAATGAAAAACTGTTTTTT,CASSPRGPNEKLFF
.,TRBD1,TRBJ2-3,TRBV27,TGTGCCAGCAGTTACAGGGGGCGCACAGATACGCAGTATTTT,CASSYRGRTDTQYF